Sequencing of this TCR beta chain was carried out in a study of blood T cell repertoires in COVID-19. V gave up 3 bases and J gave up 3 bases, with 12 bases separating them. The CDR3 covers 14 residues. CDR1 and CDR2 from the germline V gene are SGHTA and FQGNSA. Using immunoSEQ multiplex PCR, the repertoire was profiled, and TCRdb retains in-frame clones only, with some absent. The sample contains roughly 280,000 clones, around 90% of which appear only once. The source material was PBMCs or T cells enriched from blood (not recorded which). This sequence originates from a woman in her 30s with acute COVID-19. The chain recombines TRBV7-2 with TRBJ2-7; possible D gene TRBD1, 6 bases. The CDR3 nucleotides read TGTGCCAGCAGCTTTGATCGGACAGTCTACGAGCAGTACTTC. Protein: CASSFDRTVYEQYF.